A single sample is the source of the 13 T cell receptor beta chains below, sequenced in a study of shared clonotypes between healthy human individuals. Some clones are missing from TCRdb's copy, which holds only in-frame ones; the method was immunoSEQ multiplex PCR. The repertoire holds about 610,000 clones, with roughly 95% as singletons. Naive CD8 isolation took CD45RO-negative cells positively selected for CCR7 and excluded terminally differentiated effector memory CD45RA+ cells. The sequencing sample was made of naive CD8+ T cells sorted from blood. The receptors derive from a young woman in good health.

The rearrangement uses TRBV5-1 and TRBJ2-7; no clear D. V was shortened by 3 bases and J by 2 bases, with 6 bases between the two germline ends. This CDR3 spans 12 amino acids. Looked up from germline, CDR1 is SGHRS and CDR2 is YFSETQ. The CDR3 DNA sequence: TGCGCCAGCAGCTCCAGAGCCTACGAGCAGTACTTC. Translated: CASSSRAYEQYF.

The CDR3 bases are TGCGCCAGCAGCTTGGTAGGAGTAGCGGGATACTACAATGAGCAGTTCTTC. Translated: CASSLVGVAGYYNEQFF. The gene calls are TRBV5-1 and TRBJ2-1, with TRBD2 matching over 8 bases. Losses at the gene ends were 0 bases for V and 3 bases for J; bases not matched to a gene: 8. CDR1 is SGHRS and CDR2 is YFSETQ in the germline V gene. This CDR3 has 17 amino acids.

The rearrangement joins TRBV27 to TRBJ1-1; 9 bases agree with TRBD1. Trimming took 2 bases from V and 2 from J; bases not matched to a gene: 6. This CDR3 has 16 residues. The germline V gene has CDR1 MNHEY and CDR2 SMNVEV (reference sequence). CDR3 amino acids: CASSLQLQGANTEAFF. For the CDR3, the DNA is TGTGCCAGCAGTTTACAGCTACAGGGGGCCAACACTGAAGCTTTCTTT.

The V call is TRBV27, the J call TRBJ2-5; TRBD2 agrees at 7 bases. The CDR3 extends over 14 amino acids. V lost 5 bases to trimming and J lost 5 bases; unmatched junction nucleotides: 8. Germline CDR1 is MNHEY and CDR2 is SMNVEV (reference sequence). The CDR3 sequence: CASSRNLAAETQYF. The DNA for the CDR3 is TGTGCCAGCAGTCGTAATCTAGCGGCGGAGACCCAGTACTTC.

As concerns this clone: The same CDR3 also results from other DNA sequences found in this sample. This rearrangement joins TRBV27 to TRBJ1-5; maybe TRBD1 (5 bases). The CDR3 runs 13 residues. V lost 3 bases, J lost 4 bases, and 7 bases lay in between. Germline V gene data show CDR1 as MNHEY and CDR2 as SMNVEV (reference sequence). CDR3 sequence reads: CASSFGGNQPQHF. CDR3 DNA: TGTGCCAGCAGTTTTGGGGGGAATCAGCCCCAGCATTTT.

The CDR3 nucleotides are TGCGCCAGCAGCTTGGCCGAAGGGGGCAGGCTAGCGGGCTACAATGAGCAGTTCTTC. Translation: CASSLAEGGRLAGYNEQFF. The V and J genes are TRBV5-1 and TRBJ2-1; perhaps TRBD2 as D (8 bases). The length of the CDR3 is 19 residues. From germline, CDR1 is SGHRS and CDR2 YFSETQ. V lost 0 bases and J 3 bases, leaving 22 bases between the germline ends.

This sequence joins TRBV27 and TRBJ2-1; the D is unclear. The CDR3 has 15 residues. CDR1 is MNHEY, CDR2 SMNVEV, per germline (reference sequence). V dropped 8 bases and J dropped 0 bases, with 14 bases sitting between them. In DNA, the CDR3 is TGTGCCAGCTCTCTCCGAGGATTCTCCTACAATGAGCAGTTCTTC. Translation: CASSLRGFSYNEQFF.

CDR3: CASSLGAGARTGELFF. In DNA form, the CDR3 reads TGTGCCAGCAGTTTAGGCGCGGGGGCTAGGACCGGGGAGCTGTTTTTT. The V call is TRBV28, the J call TRBJ2-2; a possible D gene is TRBD2 (7 bases). The length of the CDR3 is 16 residues. V was clipped by 2 bases and J by 5 bases, with 15 bases between them. Germline V gene lookup returns CDR1 MDHEN and CDR2 SYDVKM.

The rearrangement uses TRBV10-3 and TRBJ1-1, with unresolved D. CDR3 length: 12 amino acids. Trimming removed 0 bases at V and 8 bases at J, with 7 bases between. Germline CDR1 is ENHRY and CDR2 is SYGVKD. CDR3 loop: CAISESGAEAFF. In DNA form, the CDR3 reads TGTGCCATCAGTGAGTCAGGAGCCGAAGCTTTCTTT.

V gene TRBV28 combines with J gene TRBJ1-1; D gene ambiguous. The germline V gene has CDR1 MDHEN and CDR2 SYDVKM. Trimming pared 5 bases from V and 5 bases from J, leaving 15 bases between. CDR3 length: 14 residues. CDR3 in amino acids: CASSGVSDWTEAFF. The DNA of the CDR3 is TGTGCCAGCAGTGGCGTCTCGGACTGGACTGAAGCTTTCTTT.

The genes are TRBV14 and TRBJ2-7, with 9 nucleotides matching TRBD2. The V gene's germline CDR1 is SGHDN and CDR2 FVKESK. The J segment lost 2 bases and the V segment lost 6 bases, leaving 11 bases of the junction unmatched. The CDR3 is 16 amino acids. The DNA for the CDR3 is TGTGCCAGCAGTGTGACTAGCGGCGTATTAACCTACGAGCAGTACTTC. It translates to CASSVTSGVLTYEQYF.

The chain is built from TRBV5-6 and TRBJ2-5; TRBD1 agrees at 7 bases. This CDR3 has 16 residues. Germline V lookup: CDR1 SGHDT, CDR2 YYEEEE. The V gene end was trimmed by 2 bases and the J gene end by 5 bases; junction bases not matched to a gene: 12. This CDR3 reads CASSLDYSDRVETQYF. CDR3 bases: TGTGCCAGCAGCTTAGACTACAGTGACAGGGTGGAGACCCAGTACTTC.

The chain combines TRBV5-1 with TRBJ1-3; 7 positions match TRBD1. The CDR3 is 16 amino acids. Germline V CDR1 and CDR2: SGHRS, YFSETQ. V dropped 4 bases and J dropped 0; count of bases not matched to a gene: 7. This chain's CDR3 is CASSPNRGLSGNTIYF. The CDR3 DNA follows: TGCGCCAGCAGCCCAAACAGGGGTCTCTCTGGAAACACCATATATTTT.